This TCR beta chain is drawn from a study of T cells expressing NK-cell markers. Looking at the study overall: Researchers got TCR beta repertoires out of sorted CD3+CD56+NKG2C+, CD3+CD56+NKG2C- and CD3+CD56-NKG2C+ T cells. The authors sequenced eight donors, of whom seven were HCMV-seropositive and one was seronegative.

Looked up from germline, CDR1 is SGHAT and CDR2 is FQNNGV. The CDR3 is 12 residues long. TCRdb re-called the 5' RACE reads; every CDR3 protein appears as one record, without DNA. The table counts more than 250,000 distinct CDR3 sequences; approximately 0.42% lies in the top ten. Findings and limits, study-wide: In roughly six donors, dominant NKG2C+ clonotypes were about 1.0-7.0% of CD8+ T cells.

Points on this clonotype: Its antigen is not identified.

This TCR was recovered from a man between 18 and 35 years old in good health. The chain is built from TRBV11-2 and TRBJ2-6. Material: blood T cells: a sorted CD56 or NKG2C T cell subset, CD4+ or CD8+ T cells, or bulk PBMC T cells (not recorded which). The CDR3 protein is CASTTGANVLTF.